A single sample gave rise to the 21 T cell receptor beta chains below, sequenced in a study of beta chain features in type 1 diabetes. Sequencing targeted expressed TCRB transcripts, as all isolated RNA had been reverse transcribed. Clones were sequenced by immunoSEQ multiplex PCR, and TCRdb holds only the in-frame ones, with some missing. The sample lists roughly 380,000 clones, roughly 21% occurring once. The material sequenced was naive CD4+ T cells from blood. The receptor set was obtained from a woman aged 18-35 years in good health.

This CDR3 is CASAEGTEAFF. For the CDR3, the DNA is TGTGCCAGTGCGGAGGGCACTGAAGCTTTCTTT. The rearrangement links TRBV2 to TRBJ1-1; D unclear. Germline CDR1 SNHLY, CDR2 FYNNEI. The CDR3 runs to 11 residues. V was shortened by 9 bases and J by 4 bases, with 9 bases between the two germline ends.

This clone was counted between two and nine times. J is TRBJ1-1 and V is TRBV29-1, with 7 bases that match TRBD1. This CDR3 comprises 14 residues. J lost 0 bases, V lost 4 bases, and 5 bases had no gene match. Looked up from germline, CDR1 is SQVTM and CDR2 is ANQGSEA. The CDR3 DNA sequence: TGCAGCGTTGTGCAGGGGGGAATGAACACTGAAGCTTTCTTT. Protein product: CSVVQGGMNTEAFF.

This clone occurred a few times. The chain carries TRBV2 and TRBJ2-1; 13 nucleotides line up with TRBD2. V lost 7 bases and J lost 7; bases outside the gene matches: 4. Per the germline V gene, CDR1 is SNHLY and CDR2 is FYNNEI. The CDR3 sequence is 14 residues long. CDR3 in amino acids: CASTGTSGDNEQFF. CDR3 nucleotides: TGTGCCAGCACAGGGACTAGCGGGGATAATGAGCAGTTCTTC.

V gene TRBV6-1 combines with J gene TRBJ2-7; 7 bases line up with TRBD2. This CDR3 contains 12 residues. The germline CDR1 and CDR2 sequences are MNHNS and SASEGT. The V segment lost 2 bases and the J segment 6 bases; nucleotides outside the gene matches: 1. CDR3 sequence reads: CASSELAVEQYF. The CDR3 coding sequence is TGTGCCAGCAGTGAACTAGCGGTCGAGCAGTACTTC.

The genes are TRBV25-1 and TRBJ2-3; 8 positions match TRBD1. V shed 3 bases and J 4 bases; nucleotides not matched to a gene: 9. The CDR3 sequence is 16 residues long. Germline V gene data show CDR1 as MGHDK and CDR2 as SYGVNS. The CDR3 bases are TGTGCCAGCAGTGAGAGGAAGACAGGGGTGGCAGATACGCAGTATTTT. Translation gives CASSERKTGVADTQYF.

The chain uses TRBV4-1 and TRBJ1-1, with D tentatively TRBD1 (5 bases). CDR1 and CDR2 from the germline V gene are MGHRA and YSYEKL. Trimming shortened V by 2 bases and J by 4 bases, and 14 bases separated the two germline ends. The CDR3 sequence is 15 residues long. The CDR3 reads CASSQFRVDGTEAFF. In DNA, the CDR3 is TGCGCCAGCAGCCAATTCAGGGTAGATGGCACTGAAGCTTTCTTT.

The CDR3 DNA is TGTGCCAGCAGCTTAGACGGGGACACTGAAGCTTTCTTT. Its protein is CASSLDGDTEAFF. The chain joins TRBV7-9 to TRBJ1-1; D is unresolved. V dropped 1 base and J dropped 3 bases, with 6 bases sitting between them. The germline V gene encodes CDR1 SEHNR and CDR2 FQNEAQ (reference sequence). The CDR3 sequence is 13 residues long.

The chain recombines TRBV5-1 with TRBJ2-3; TRBD1 agrees at 10 bases. Germline assignment: CDR1 SGHRS and CDR2 YFSETQ. The CDR3 is made up of 16 amino acids. V lost 0 bases and J lost 1; bases outside the gene matches: 2. In DNA form, the CDR3 reads TGCGCCAGCAGCTTGGCCGGGACAGGGGGCACAGATACGCAGTATTTT. Translating gives CASSLAGTGGTDTQYF.

The genes are TRBV7-9 and TRBJ1-5; possible D gene TRBD1, 6 bases. The CDR3 totals 15 residues. The ends were cut back, 6 bases at V and 3 bases at J, with 15 bases in the middle. Germline-derived CDR1 and CDR2 are SEHNR and FQNEAQ (reference sequence). CDR3 sequence reads: CASSLGQLTNQPQHF. The CDR3 region has the DNA TGTGCCAGCAGTCTCGGACAGCTTACCAATCAGCCCCAGCATTTT.

Details on this clone: The junction shows a germline mismatch at one end, possibly a read error. The V and J genes are TRBV19 and TRBJ2-7, with TRBD2 as a possible D gene (6 bases). CDR3 size: 10 residues. Germline values: CDR1 LNHDA, CDR2 SQIVND (reference sequence). CDR3 region: CASRRRDGGF. The CDR3 DNA reads as TGTGCCAGTAGGAGGAGGGACGGCGGCTTC.

V gene TRBV10-3 combines with J gene TRBJ2-7; 8 bases align to TRBD2. Trimming took 3 bases from V and 2 from J; bases not matched to a gene: 3. The CDR3 length is 14 residues. The germline CDR1 and CDR2 sequences are ENHRY and SYGVKD. The CDR3 sequence: CAISDAGGAYEQYF. CDR3 coding DNA: TGTGCCATCAGTGACGCGGGAGGCGCCTACGAGCAGTACTTC.

This chain links TRBV9 with TRBJ1-1, with no clear D. The germline gives CDR1 SGDLS, CDR2 YYNGEE. Trimming stripped 3 bases from V and 0 bases from J, with 12 bases between. The CDR3 extends over 15 amino acids. The CDR3 loop reads CASSAQALMNTEAFF. The CDR3 coding sequence is TGTGCCAGCAGCGCGCAGGCGCTTATGAACACTGAAGCTTTCTTT.

This clone has more than one count but fewer than ten. The chain employs TRBV18 and TRBJ2-3, with 12 bases aligning to TRBD2. CDR1 KGHSH and CDR2 LQKENI come from the germline V gene. Trimming took 6 bases from V and 4 from J; bases not matched to a gene: 5. The CDR3 is 15 amino acids. CDR3 sequence: CASSPTSGSPDTQYF. In DNA form, the CDR3 reads TGTGCCAGCTCCCCGACTAGCGGGAGCCCAGATACGCAGTATTTT.

The CDR3 here is CASSFLGGHNEQFF. The CDR3 bases are TGTGCCAGCAGCTTTCTCGGGGGGCACAATGAGCAGTTCTTC. The chain is built from TRBV7-9 and TRBJ2-1; D perhaps matches TRBD2 (7 bases). Trimming stripped 3 bases from V and 5 bases from J, with 11 bases between. The CDR3 runs 14 residues. The germline CDR1 and CDR2 sequences are SEHNR and FQNEAQ (reference sequence). The complete variable domain, with remaining parts taken from reference TRBV7-9 and TRBJ2-1, reads DTGVSQNPRHKITKRGQNVTFRCDPISEHNRLYWYRQTLGQGPEFLTYFQNEAQLEKSRLLSDRFSAERPKGSFSTLEIQRTEQGDSAMYLCASSFLGGHNEQFFGPGTRLTVL.

This chain connects TRBV5-1 to TRBJ2-1, with D possibly being TRBD2 (6 bases). The CDR3 consists of 16 residues. Looked up from germline, CDR1 is SGHRS and CDR2 is YFSETQ. Between the trimmed V and J ends, which lost 3 bases and 0 bases, there was a span of 13 bases. CDR3 DNA sequence: TGCGCCAGCAGCTCCCGGGACTTAAGCTCCTACAATGAGCAGTTCTTC. This gives the protein CASSSRDLSSYNEQFF. The variable domain in full, completed from reference TRBV5-1 and TRBJ2-1, reads KAGVTQTPRYLIKTRGQQVTLSCSPISGHRSVSWYQQTPGQGLQFLFEYFSETQRNKGNFPGRFSGRQFSNSRSEMNVSTLELGDSALYLCASSSRDLSSYNEQFFGPGTRLTVL.

There are a few counts of this clone. The gene calls are TRBV11-2 and TRBJ2-5; 9 bases map to TRBD1. The trim removed 5 bases at V and 6 bases at J, leaving 10 bases unmatched. CDR1 is SGHAT and CDR2 is FQNNGV in the germline V gene. The CDR3 length is 15 residues. The CDR3 is CASSLPGTGLKTQYF. The CDR3 DNA reads as TGTGCCAGCAGCCTTCCCGGGACAGGGTTAAAGACCCAGTACTTC.

CDR3 nucleotides: TGCGCCAGCAGCCAAGGTCATCTAGGCCAGATCTATGGCTACACCTTC. It is translated as CASSQGHLGQIYGYTF. The chain carries TRBV4-3 and TRBJ1-2; D gene unclear. The CDR3 has 16 amino acids. The V and J ends lost 1 base and 4 bases respectively, with 16 bases between them. Looked up from germline, CDR1 is LGHNA and CDR2 is YSLEER.

The rearrangement links TRBV10-3 to TRBJ2-3; a possible D gene is TRBD2 (5 bases). CDR1 ENHRY and CDR2 SYGVKD come from the germline V gene. This CDR3 is built from 14 residues. The ends were cut back, 10 bases at V and 1 base at J, with 15 bases in the middle. The CDR3 DNA sequence: TGTGCCAGTGGGCAGAGGGCGGGCACAGATACGCAGTATTTT. Translated, it gives CASGQRAGTDTQYF.

This clone was seen more than once but under ten times. The CDR3 DNA follows: TGTGCCAGCAGCGTTAGTGAGAACACTGAAGCTTTCTTT. Translated, it gives CASSVSENTEAFF. This rearrangement joins TRBV7-9 to TRBJ1-1; D is unresolved. The CDR3 is 13 residues long. Between the trimmed V and J ends, which lost 5 bases and 1 base, there was a span of 8 bases. Looked up from germline, CDR1 is SEHNR and CDR2 is FQNEAQ (reference sequence).

V is TRBV2 and J is TRBJ1-2, with D maybe TRBD1 (6 bases). V was shortened by 7 bases and J by 7 bases, with 22 bases between the two germline ends. In germline, CDR1 is SNHLY, CDR2 FYNNEI. The CDR3 consists of 15 residues. The CDR3 sequence is CASNSQVRGGGGYTF. CDR3 DNA: TGTGCCAGCAACTCCCAAGTCAGGGGCGGCGGTGGCTACACCTTC.

This clone has only one observation. The gene calls are TRBV4-1 and TRBJ1-2, with D tentatively TRBD1 (6 bases). CDR1 and CDR2 (germline): MGHRA, YSYEKL. This CDR3 has 16 residues. V lost 2 bases and J lost 6, with 19 bases in between. In DNA, the CDR3 is TGCGCCAGCAGCCAACTCATACGAGGGGGGGGCCATGGCTACACCTTC. Its protein product is CASSQLIRGGGHGYTF.